The sequence of this TCR beta chain was determined in a study of cytomegalovirus exposure and HLA in healthy donors. Study-level findings and limits: The study dropped some indistinguishable V segments, TRBV6-2 and TRBV6-3 among them.

The CDR3 is made up of 15 amino acids. CDR1 SSHAT and CDR2 FNYEAQ come from the germline V gene (reference sequence). 60 Vbeta and 13 Jbeta primers were used in PCR. Using immunoSEQ multiplex PCR, the repertoire was profiled, and TCRdb retains in-frame clones only, with some absent. The table has roughly 130,000 clones, around 79% seen once. With respect to this clone: What it recognizes is unknown. The junction departs from germline at one end; a sequencing error may be responsible.

This receptor was taken from a woman in her forties or fifties in good health and CMV-seropositive. The chain carries TRBV7-7 and TRBJ2-7, with 12 bases that match TRBD2. The sequenced sample consisted of PBMCs. CDR3 in amino acids: CASSLGLAGNYEQYF. The CDR3 nucleotides are TGTGCTAGCAGCCTAGGACTAGCGGGGAATTACGAGCAGTACTTC.